This TCR beta chain comes out of a study of T cell responses to AZD1222 COVID-19 vaccine. The assay was immunoSEQ multiplex PCR, and TCRdb's table has in-frame clones only and misses some. This sample carries approximately 120,000 clones, roughly 93% of them seen once, and the ten largest clones take approximately 0.85%. The sample consisted of peripheral blood, taken on day 0 of AZD1222 vaccination. This TCR was recovered from an adult in good health.

CDR3 amino acids: CASSSGAKNIQYF. The CDR3 DNA sequence: TGTGCTAGTTCGTCGGGGGCCAAAAACATTCAGTACTTC. This chain joins TRBV12-5 and TRBJ2-4, with TRBD2 as a possible D gene (5 bases). Germline lookup yields CDR1 LGHNT and CDR2 FRNRAP. The CDR3 spans 13 residues. Deletions cut 8 bases from V and 1 base from J, with 9 bases between.